This TCR beta chain was captured in a study of shared clonotypes between healthy human individuals. The wider study: CD4 naive and memory got three plates each, CD8 naive two, CD8 memory one.

V shed 1 base and J shed 4 bases, with 10 bases lying between them. The CDR3 is 14 amino acids. From germline, CDR1 is LNHDA and CDR2 SQIVND (reference sequence). Measured with immunoSEQ multiplex PCR; TCRdb has only the in-frame clones, and not every one. The repertoire holds hundreds of thousands of clones, less than 80% seen once, with around 1.8% in the top ten. Study-wide results and caveats: Several donors held approximately 4.6% of naive CD4 clonotypes in common. It was only blood that was sampled, and tissue repertoires likely differ.

This clone has a handful of counts. What it binds is not known. This sequence was found in a woman in her twenties or thirties in good health. The gene calls are TRBV19 and TRBJ1-2, with TRBD1 as a possible D gene (6 bases). Material for sequencing was memory CD4+ T cells sorted from blood. Subset in this sample: CD45RA-negative fraction. Here the CDR3 reads CASSIGTGSYGYTF. The CDR3 DNA reads TGTGCCAGTAGTATAGGTACAGGGAGCTATGGCTACACCTTC.